These T cell receptor beta chains were read from a single sample in a study of beta chain features in type 1 diabetes. Clones were sequenced by immunoSEQ multiplex PCR, and TCRdb holds only the in-frame ones, with some missing. This table holds roughly 14,000 clones, about 66% found once. Sequenced input: stem cell memory CD4+ T cells from blood. The receptors were gathered from a young woman with type 1 diabetes. Each CDR3 is given with its conserved first and last residue. A D gene is named only where the DNA matches it firmly. Size is omitted from some rows. Given values are once, few, many or a class for expanded clones.

abundance	d_gene	v_gene	j_gene	CDR3aa	CDR3nt
.	.	TRBV28	TRBJ2-3	CASSSSHLWDTQYF	TGTGCCAGCAGTTCCTCACATCTTTGGGATACGCAGTATTTT
.	TRBD2	TRBV28	TRBJ2-7	CASSTGTSAKYF	TGTGCCAGCAGCACCGGGACTAGCGCGAAGTACTTC
.	.	TRBV11-2	TRBJ1-4	CASSSGGNGEKLFF	TGTGCCAGCAGCTCGGGGGGCAACGGAGAAAAACTGTTTTTT
few	.	TRBV30	TRBJ2-2	CAWSALNGHTGELFF	TGTGCCTGGAGTGCCCTCAATGGGCACACCGGGGAGCTGTTTTTT
.	TRBD1	TRBV18	TRBJ2-4	CASSPYTGDIQYF	TGTGCCAGCTCACCATACACAGGGGACATTCAGTACTTC
.	.	TRBV2	TRBJ1-2	CARTGEGRLFGYTF	TGTGCCAGGACGGGAGAAGGGAGGCTGTTTGGCTACACCTTC
few	.	TRBV5-1	TRBJ2-2	CASSLGQKNTGELFF	TGCGCCAGCAGCTTGGGACAGAAAAACACCGGGGAGCTGTTTTTT
few	TRBD1	TRBV7-9	TRBJ1-4	CASSLRDRNEKLFF	TGTGCCAGCAGCCTCCGGGACAGGAATGAAAAACTGTTTTTT
.	.	TRBV7-6	TRBJ1-1	CASSLRGTEAFF	TGTGCCAGCAGCTTAAGGGGCACTGAAGCTTTCTTT
.	TRBD2	TRBV6-6	TRBJ2-7	CASSLLGGYEQYF	TGTGCCAGCAGTCTCCTCGGGGGGTACGAGCAGTACTTC
.	.	TRBV9	TRBJ2-7	CASSVSSTGYEQYF	TGTGCCAGCAGCGTATCCTCGACAGGCTACGAGCAGTACTTC
.	.	TRBV5-1	TRBJ2-2	CASSLESYTGELFF	TGCGCCAGCAGCTTAGAGAGTTACACCGGGGAGCTGTTTTTT
.	.	TRBV5-1	TRBJ2-7	CASSLELNYEQYF	TGCGCCAGCAGCTTGGAGCTCAACTACGAGCAGTACTTC
.	TRBD1	TRBV6-6	TRBJ1-2	CASSTRGQGNGYTF	TGTGCCAGCAGTACCCGGGGACAGGGCAACGGCTACACCTTC
.	.	TRBV19	TRBJ2-2	CASSTHRLAGAGELFF	TGTGCCAGTAGTACCCACCGCTTGGCCGGGGCCGGGGAGCTGTTTTTT
.	.	TRBV11-2	TRBJ2-3	CASSLSSSSTDTQYF	TGTGCCAGCAGCTTGAGTAGCTCCAGCACAGATACGCAGTATTTT
.	.	TRBV7-9	TRBJ1-1	CASSRGGAGGTEAFF	TGTGCCAGCAGCAGAGGAGGGGCCGGGGGAACTGAAGCTTTCTTT
.	TRBD1	TRBV9	TRBJ2-2	CASSVLSRGLGTGELFF	TGTGCCAGCAGCGTACTCTCTAGGGGGCTGGGAACCGGGGAGCTGTTTTTT
once	TRBD1	TRBV5-5	TRBJ2-7	CASSRDRGIYEQYF	TGTGCCAGCAGCCGGGACAGGGGAATCTACGAGCAGTACTTC
.	.	TRBV5-1	TRBJ1-2	CASSLNSVLEYGYTF	TGCGCCAGCAGCTTGAATTCGGTGCTTGAGTATGGCTACACCTTC
.	.	TRBV7-3	TRBJ1-1	CASSQDRLNTEAFF	TGTGCCAGCAGCCAGGACAGATTGAACACTGAAGCTTTCTTT
.	.	TRBV27	TRBJ2-7	CASSPSRGEQYF	TGTGCCAGCAGTCCGAGCAGGGGCGAGCAGTACTTC
.	.	TRBV7-6	TRBJ2-2	CASSLLGGAGELFF	TGTGCCAGCAGCTTACTCGGGGGAGCCGGGGAGCTGTTTTTT
.	TRBD1	TRBV5-1	TRBJ2-2	CASSLGPQGDTGELFF	TGCGCCAGCAGCTTGGGGCCTCAGGGGGATACCGGGGAGCTGTTTTTT
.	TRBD1	TRBV5-1	TRBJ2-7	CASSLETGGQAYEQYF	TGCGCCAGCAGCTTGGAGACAGGGGGCCAAGCCTACGAGCAGTACTTC
.	.	TRBV6-6	TRBJ2-3	CASRPGALTDTQYF	TGTGCCAGCAGGCCAGGGGCCCTCACAGATACGCAGTATTTT